The 9 T cell receptor beta chains listed next were all sequenced from one sample in a study of T cell changes during pregnancy in multiple sclerosis. Method: immunoSEQ multiplex PCR; TCRdb's copy keeps in-frame clones and lacks some. This table has about 53,000 clones, nearly 95% appearing once. Sequencing used CD4+ T cells from peripheral blood mononuclear cells, obtained in the third trimester of pregnancy. The receptors derive from a female donor with multiple sclerosis, enrolled in a pregnancy study.

V usage is TRBV11-3 and J usage is TRBJ2-2; possibly TRBD2 for D (6 bases). The length of the CDR3 is 14 residues. The V end was cut by 5 bases, the J end by 6 bases, with 13 bases between. Germline V gives CDR1 SGHNT, CDR2 YENEEA. The DNA of the CDR3 is TGTGCCAGCAGCCATGCTAGCGATTCCGGGGAGCTGTTTTTT. Protein sequence: CASSHASDSGELFF.

This chain uses TRBV9 with TRBJ2-1; D may be TRBD2 (5 bases). Trimming removed 5 bases from V and 4 bases from J, with 10 bases in between. The CDR3 is made up of 13 amino acids. Germline CDR1 reads SGDLS; CDR2 reads YYNGEE. CDR3 nucleotide sequence: TGTGCCAGCAGTCTAGCCATGTACAATGAGCAGTTCTTC. It encodes CASSLAMYNEQFF.

This sequence joins TRBV19 and TRBJ2-7; perhaps TRBD1 as D (6 bases). The CDR3 is 13 amino acids. Germline values: CDR1 LNHDA, CDR2 SQIVND (reference sequence). Trimming pared 6 bases from V and 4 bases from J, leaving 13 bases between. The chain's CDR3 is CASRMGQGYEQYF. The CDR3 nucleotides read TGTGCCAGTAGAATGGGGCAGGGGTACGAGCAGTACTTC.

The chain combines TRBV15 with TRBJ1-1; maybe TRBD1 (6 bases). V gave up 2 bases and J gave up 6 bases, with 13 bases separating them. This CDR3 is 14 amino acids long. Germline V gene data show CDR1 as LNHNV and CDR2 as YYDKDF (reference sequence). This chain's CDR3 is CATSRLGGGAEAFF. The CDR3 coding sequence is TGTGCCACCAGCAGATTGGGAGGGGGAGCTGAAGCTTTCTTT.

The CDR3, as DNA: TGTGCCACCAGCAGCCACAGGGATCAGCCCCAGCATTTT. Residues: CATSSHRDQPQHF. V and J are TRBV15 and TRBJ1-5; maybe TRBD1 (6 bases). Germline CDR1 is LNHNV and CDR2 is YYDKDF (reference sequence). V lost 3 bases to trimming and J lost 5 bases, with 8 bases between them. CDR3 length equals 13 residues.

V usage is TRBV2 and J usage is TRBJ2-2; the match to TRBD2 covers 14 bases. The V segment lost 8 bases and the J segment 4 bases; nucleotides outside the gene matches: 6. This CDR3 comprises 16 residues. Germline loops: CDR1 SNHLY, CDR2 FYNNEI. The CDR3 loop is CASPGLAGGGTGELFF. The CDR3 nucleotides read TGTGCCAGCCCCGGACTAGCGGGGGGAGGCACCGGGGAGCTGTTTTTT.

This rearrangement joins TRBV5-1 to TRBJ2-2; D unresolved. Trimming cost V 4 bases and J 3 bases, with 10 bases left between them. CDR3 length: 14 amino acids. Germline loops: CDR1 SGHRS, CDR2 YFSETQ. In DNA form, the CDR3 reads TGCGCCAGCAGCCTAATACTTGACACCGGGGAGCTGTTTTTT. This translates into CASSLILDTGELFF.

This chain joins TRBV4-2 and TRBJ2-2; TRBD2 might be the D (6 bases). Germline V gene data show CDR1 as LGHNA and CDR2 as YNFKEQ. V dropped 1 base and J dropped 5 bases, with 14 bases sitting between them. The CDR3 sequence is 16 residues long. The CDR3 DNA reads TGTGCCAGCAGCCAAGGAGGACTTGCGGGAACCGGGGAGCTGTTTTTT. Translation: CASSQGGLAGTGELFF.

This chain connects TRBV1 to TRBJ2-3; TRBD1 reflects the table's D call only, with no check against the DNA. TRBV1 is noted as a pseudogene. The CDR3 totals 18 residues. The CDR3 protein is CTSSQVVLGPPRTDTQYF. The DNA of the CDR3 is TGCACCAGCAGCCAAGTGGTCCTGGGGCCGCCTCGCACAGATACGCAGTATTTT.